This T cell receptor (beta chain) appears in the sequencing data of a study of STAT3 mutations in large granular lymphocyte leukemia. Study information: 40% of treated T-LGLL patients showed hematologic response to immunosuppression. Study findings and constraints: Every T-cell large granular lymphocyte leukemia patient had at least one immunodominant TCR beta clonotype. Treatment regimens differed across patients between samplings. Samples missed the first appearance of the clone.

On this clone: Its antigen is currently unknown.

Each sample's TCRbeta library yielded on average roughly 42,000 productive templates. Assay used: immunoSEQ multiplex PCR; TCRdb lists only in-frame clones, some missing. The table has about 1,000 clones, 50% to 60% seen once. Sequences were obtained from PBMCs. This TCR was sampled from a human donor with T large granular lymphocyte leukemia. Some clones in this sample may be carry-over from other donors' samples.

CDR3 residues: CASSLAGTGSTEAFF. In DNA, the CDR3 is TGTGCCAGCAGCTTAGCGGGGACAGGGAGCACTGAAGCTTTCTTT. The chain has TRBV7-9 and TRBJ1-1; the match to TRBD1 covers 9 bases. CDR1 is SEHNR and CDR2 is FQNEAQ in the germline V gene (reference sequence). V gave up 0 bases and J gave up 4 bases; unmatched junction bases: 3. CDR3 length equals 15 residues.